The 15 T cell receptor beta chains below come from one sample, sequenced in a study of glioma-infiltrating T cells after dendritic cell vaccination. This table comes from immunoSEQ multiplex PCR, and its TCRdb copy is limited to in-frame clones, with some not included. The table has over 55,000 clones, 81% seen once. Sample: blood, taken before dendritic cell vaccination. These receptors all come from a human donor with glioblastoma.

There are a few counts of this clone. This chain connects TRBV7-9 to TRBJ2-3; tentative D call: TRBD1 (6 bases). CDR3 length equals 15 residues. V lost 1 base to trimming and J lost 4 bases, with 12 bases between them. CDR1 is SEHNR and CDR2 is FQNEAQ in the germline V gene (reference sequence). CDR3 sequence: CASSLVGAEADTQYF. The CDR3 DNA sequence: TGTGCCAGCAGCTTAGTGGGGGCGGAGGCAGATACGCAGTATTTT.

This chain uses TRBV12-5 with TRBJ2-5; no clear D. The closer fit of TRBJ2-7 to the DNA end suggests the J call may be wrong. The CDR3 length is 13 residues. CDR1 is LGHNT and CDR2 is FRNRAP in the germline V gene. CDR3 bases: TGTGCTAGTGGTCAGGTGCCAACCTACGAGCAGTACTTC. It codes for CASGQVPTYEQYF.

This chain links TRBV11-2 with TRBJ2-5, with 8 positions matching TRBD2. Germline assignment: CDR1 SGHAT and CDR2 FQNNGV. The CDR3 loop spans 15 amino acids. The junction had 7 bases not matched to a gene; V was cut back by 6 bases and J by 1 base. Written as DNA, the CDR3 is TGTGCCAGCAGGCACCATACTAGCGGCCAAGAGACCCAGTACTTC. It yields the protein CASRHHTSGQETQYF.

Within the sample, this clone is medium-sized. The chain carries TRBV30 and TRBJ1-1; D gene uncertain. CDR3 length equals 12 residues. CDR1 is GTSNPN and CDR2 is SVGIG in the germline V gene (reference sequence). Trimming removed 4 bases from V and 6 bases from J, with 12 bases in between. The CDR3 loop is CAWKIPGSEAFF. The CDR3 DNA is TGTGCCTGGAAAATTCCGGGGTCTGAAGCTTTCTTT.

The V gene is TRBV11-1, the J gene TRBJ2-5; D may be TRBD1 (6 bases). From germline, CDR1 is SGHAT and CDR2 FQDESV (reference sequence). With 0 bases removed from V and 5 bases from J, the gap between germline ends came to 13 bases. This CDR3 has 15 amino acids. The CDR3 bases are TGTGCCAGCAGCTTAGCACAGGGAATAGGGGAGACCCAGTACTTC. It is translated as CASSLAQGIGETQYF.

In nucleotides, the CDR3 is TGCGCCAGCAGCTTCACAGGGGAGGCCTTCTATGGCTACACCTTC. Its translation is CASSFTGEAFYGYTF. This chain uses TRBV5-1 with TRBJ1-2, with TRBD1 matching over 7 bases. The V segment lost 2 bases and the J segment 4 bases; nucleotides outside the gene matches: 8. Germline-derived CDR1 and CDR2 are SGHRS and YFSETQ. The CDR3 loop spans 15 amino acids. The full variable domain, its missing parts supplied by reference TRBV5-1 and TRBJ1-2, is KAGVTQTPRYLIKTRGQQVTLSCSPISGHRSVSWYQQTPGQGLQFLFEYFSETQRNKGNFPGRFSGRQFSNSRSEMNVSTLELGDSALYLCASSFTGEAFYGYTFGSGTRLTVV.

The chain combines TRBV19 with TRBJ2-2, with TRBD1 identical over 10 bases. V shed 5 bases and J 3 bases; nucleotides not matched to a gene: 3. This CDR3 has 15 amino acids. Germline values: CDR1 LNHDA, CDR2 SQIVND (reference sequence). As DNA, the CDR3 is TGTGCCAGTAGTCCCGGGACAGGGGACACCGGGGAGCTGTTTTTT. Translated: CASSPGTGDTGELFF.

The chain combines TRBV6-1 with TRBJ1-2; tentative D call: TRBD1 (5 bases). V lost 7 bases and J lost 1, with 13 bases in between. Germline lookup yields CDR1 MNHNS and CDR2 SASEGT. The CDR3 is made up of 14 amino acids. CDR3 in amino acids: CASKWRGNNYGYTF. For the CDR3, the DNA is TGTGCCAGCAAGTGGAGGGGCAATAACTATGGCTACACCTTC.

This clone has only a few counts. The V call is TRBV7-9, the J call TRBJ1-6; 9 bases fit TRBD1. The CDR3 runs to 14 residues. The junction had 7 bases not matched to a gene; V was cut back by 11 bases and J by 5 bases. From germline, CDR1 is SEHNR and CDR2 FQNEAQ (reference sequence). CDR3 sequence reads: CAAQQGADNSPLHF. CDR3 coding DNA: TGTGCCGCACAACAGGGGGCGGATAATTCACCCCTCCACTTT.

This rearrangement joins TRBV2 to TRBJ1-2, with 9 nucleotides matching TRBD1. In germline, CDR1 is SNHLY, CDR2 FYNNEI. The CDR3 is 13 amino acids. Trimming cost V 6 bases and J 8 bases; bases outside gene matches: 7. This chain's CDR3 is CASRVQGAGGYTF. The CDR3 DNA reads TGTGCCAGCAGAGTACAGGGGGCTGGCGGCTACACCTTC.

The chain couples TRBV6-5 to TRBJ2-5, with 7 bases aligning to TRBD2. Germline loops: CDR1 MNHEY, CDR2 SVGAGI. The length of the CDR3 is 13 residues. V lost 6 bases and J lost 4; bases outside the gene matches: 5. As DNA, the CDR3 is TGTGCCAGCAGCACGGGACTAACAGAGACCCAGTACTTC. This sequence encodes CASSTGLTETQYF.

This rearrangement joins TRBV11-1 to TRBJ2-1; maybe TRBD2 (5 bases). The ends were cut back, 4 bases at V and 8 bases at J, with 9 bases in the middle. Germline values: CDR1 SGHAT, CDR2 FQDESV (reference sequence). This CDR3 region has 12 residues. The CDR3 nucleotides read TGTGCCAGCAGCTCCGGACTCGATGAGCAGTTCTTC. It specifies CASSSGLDEQFF.

The chain recombines TRBV19 with TRBJ2-7; no definite D call. The CDR3 loop spans 14 amino acids. The germline CDR1 and CDR2 sequences are LNHDA and SQIVND (reference sequence). V shed 3 bases and J shed 2 bases, with 11 bases lying between them. In nucleotides, the CDR3 is TGTGCCAGTAGTATTAACAGAGCTACCTACGAGCAGTACTTC. This encodes CASSINRATYEQYF. Using reference TRBV19 and TRBJ2-7 for the parts outside the CDR3, the full variable domain is DGGITQSPKYLFRKEGQNVTLSCEQNLNHDAMYWYRQDPGQGLRLIYYSQIVNDFQKGDIAEGYSVSREKKESFPLTVTSAQKNPTAFYLCASSINRATYEQYFGPGTRLTVT.

The chain uses TRBV5-1 and TRBJ1-1; no definite D call. This CDR3 has 15 amino acids. V lost 6 bases and J 8 bases, leaving 23 bases between the germline ends. Germline lookup yields CDR1 SGHRS and CDR2 YFSETQ. The CDR3 region is CASMVGFGERREAFF. In nucleotides, the CDR3 is TGCGCCAGCATGGTCGGTTTTGGGGAGCGGAGGGAAGCTTTCTTT.

This chain connects TRBV4-1 to TRBJ1-1; TRBD1 matches 12 bases. With V trimmed by 4 bases and J by 4 bases, 10 bases remained unmatched. Germline V gene lookup returns CDR1 MGHRA and CDR2 YSYEKL. The CDR3 is made up of 17 amino acids. The CDR3 loop is CASSRSPGQGASTEAFF. CDR3 coding DNA: TGCGCCAGCAGCCGGAGCCCGGGACAGGGGGCCAGCACTGAAGCTTTCTTT.